The 4 T cell receptor beta chains given below trace back to one sample, sequenced in a study of OX40 agonist ivuxolimab in advanced cancers. The repertoire was sequenced with immunoSEQ multiplex PCR; TCRdb's copy has only in-frame clones and lacks some. The repertoire holds some 38,000 clones, 80% to 95% seen once, with around 20% in the top ten. The sample was CD4+ or CD8+ T cells sorted from blood, taken in a trial of the OX40 agonist ivuxolimab. The receptors come from an adult with an advanced solid tumor such as melanoma, head and neck, liver or kidney cancer.

The chain has TRBV28 and TRBJ2-6; the D call may be TRBD1 or TRBD2 (5 bases each). V dropped 6 bases and J dropped 0 bases, with 15 bases sitting between them. The CDR3 length is 17 residues. Germline assignment: CDR1 MDHEN and CDR2 SYDVKM. Here the CDR3 reads CASRTGTGSSGANVLTF. The CDR3 DNA is TGTGCCAGCAGAACCGGGACGGGAAGCTCTGGGGCCAACGTCCTGACTTTC.

This chain uses TRBV19 with TRBJ2-3; D is perhaps TRBD1 (6 bases). CDR1 and CDR2 from the germline V gene are LNHDA and SQIVND (reference sequence). The CDR3 runs to 13 residues. V was clipped by 7 bases and J by 2 bases, with 10 bases between them. The CDR3 bases are TGTGCCAGTAATCAGGGGCCCACAGATACGCAGTATTTT. Encoded protein: CASNQGPTDTQYF.

This sequence joins TRBV11-2 and TRBJ2-7; D remains unclear. This CDR3 has 12 residues. The V end lost 5 bases, the J end lost 6 bases, and 11 bases lay between the germline ends. CDR1 SGHAT and CDR2 FQNNGV come from the germline V gene. Here the CDR3 reads CASSRPFVEQYF. CDR3 sequence (DNA): TGTGCCAGCAGCAGGCCGTTCGTCGAGCAGTACTTC.

The chain recombines TRBV29-1 with TRBJ2-3, with D perhaps TRBD1 (5 bases). The CDR3 sequence is 10 residues long. Germline-derived CDR1 and CDR2 are SQVTM and ANQGSEA. Trimming cost V 7 bases and J 4 bases, with 6 bases left between them. CDR3 nucleotide sequence: TGCAGCGGACAGTCAGATACGCAGTATTTT. As protein: CSGQSDTQYF.